A selection of T cell receptor beta chains follows, all from one sample in a study of cytomegalovirus exposure and HLA in healthy donors. Assay used: immunoSEQ multiplex PCR; TCRdb lists only in-frame clones, some missing. The table shows tens of thousands of clones, with roughly nine tenths occurring only once. The sample comprised PBMCs. Receptor source: a woman aged 18-29 years in good health and CMV-seronegative. CDR3s include the opening cysteine and the closing phenylalanine or tryptophan.

V gene	J gene	CDR3 length	CDR3 protein
TRBV6-1	TRBJ2-1	19	CASSEVLRTSGGNYNEQFF
TRBV7-2	TRBJ2-1	15	CASSLAPGQGVFWFF
TRBV5-4	TRBJ1-2	17	CASSSGGGGQASYGYTF
TRBV27	TRBJ2-1	16	CASSLMRANFYNEQFF
TRBV6-6	TRBJ2-1	16	CASSYSTAGGYNEQFF
TRBV4-1	TRBJ2-3	16	CASSQVMGGGTDTQYF
TRBV18	TRBJ2-7	15	CASSPLQGASYEQYF
TRBV6-6	TRBJ2-2	16	CASSPEGGSNTGELFF
TRBV28	TRBJ1-3	17	CASSGWGVGPSGNTIYF
TRBV9	TRBJ2-1	14	CASSVLAGGHEQFF
TRBV28	TRBJ1-2	12	CASSLQGYGYTF
TRBV28	TRBJ1-4	16	CASSLSTQTVSEKLFF
TRBV6-4	TRBJ2-1	15	CASSDGAGGANEQFF
TRBV5-6	TRBJ1-3	13	CASSLAFGTGLYF
TRBV28	TRBJ1-5	16	CASSLRTGVGNQPQHF
TRBV4-1	TRBJ2-1	15	CASSQGGIAYNEQFF
TRBV7-9	TRBJ2-3	14	CASSIRQATDTQYF
TRBV5-4	TRBJ1-1	15	CASTPSPVLNTEAFF
TRBV30	TRBJ1-6	15	CAWSRGWMLNSPLHF
TRBV28	TRBJ2-1	15	CASSFSSPSYNEQFF
TRBV27	TRBJ1-2	13	CASSLGLYYGYTF
TRBV30	TRBJ2-3	14	CAWSGLSSTDTQYF
TRBV19	TRBJ2-7	15	CASSAQGGRTYEQYF
TRBV18	TRBJ1-1	15	CASSPAQGMNTEAFF